These T cell receptor beta chains were read from a single sample in a study of vaccination effects on CD4 cells after COVID-19. Sequencing used immunoSEQ multiplex PCR; TCRdb keeps in-frame clones, though not all of them. In the table there are tens of thousands of clones, around 76% of which are singletons. These receptors' targets are unknown. This specimen consisted of CD4+ T cells from PBMCs cultured with SARS-CoV-2 spike peptides, obtained before COVID-19 vaccination. The source of these receptors is a human donor who received a COVID-19 vaccine. CDR3s include the opening cysteine and the closing phenylalanine or tryptophan. D genes are given only for firm matches. The size field is filled for only some rows; it gives once, few, many or a size class.

>TRBV5-6|NA|12|TRBJ1-5|NA
CASSLRGQPQHF
TGTGCCAGCAGCTTGAGGGGTCAGCCCCAGCATTTT
>TRBV3-1/TRBV3-2|NA|13|TRBJ1-5|NA
CASSQDMRQPQHF
TGTGCCAGCAGCCAAGATATGCGACAGCCCCAGCATTTT
>TRBV18|TRBD1|14|TRBJ1-5|few
CASSDSGGNQPQHF
TGTGCCAGCTCAGACTCAGGGGGGAATCAGCCCCAGCATTTT
>TRBV5-1|NA|15|TRBJ2-5|NA
CASSRRGAEGETQYF
TGCGCCAGCAGCAGAAGGGGGGCCGAAGGGGAGACCCAGTACTTC
>TRBV5-1|NA|14|TRBJ2-2|few
CASSSGVDTGELFF
TGCGCCAGCAGCTCAGGGGTAGACACCGGGGAGCTGTTTTTT
>TRBV19|TRBD1|16|TRBJ2-1|NA
CASSSNAGGSYNEQFF
TGTGCCAGTAGTTCGAATGCAGGGGGCTCCTACAATGAGCAGTTCTTC
>TRBV18|NA|16|TRBJ1-5|NA
CASSPIASSRDQPQHF
TGTGCCAGCTCACCTATCGCATCCTCAAGGGATCAGCCCCAGCATTTT
>TRBV2|TRBD1|14|TRBJ1-6|few
CASKRTGYNSPLHF
TGTGCCAGCAAGCGGACAGGGTATAATTCACCCCTCCACTTT
>TRBV6-4|TRBD2|15|TRBJ2-3|NA
CASSRTSGDTDTQYF
TGTGCCAGCAGTCGGACTAGCGGAGACACAGATACGCAGTATTTT
>TRBV7-9|NA|14|TRBJ1-3|NA
CASSLQGSRNTIYF
TGTGCCAGCAGCTTACAAGGGTCGCGGAACACCATATATTTT
>TRBV12-3/TRBV12-4|NA|13|TRBJ1-1|NA
CASRLVLDTEAFF
TGTGCCAGCAGACTTGTTTTGGACACTGAAGCTTTCTTT
>TRBV11-2|NA|14|TRBJ1-1|NA
CASSPNTLGTEAFF
TGTGCCAGCAGCCCCAATACCTTGGGCACTGAAGCTTTCTTT
>TRBV18|NA|16|TRBJ1-2|NA
CASSPPGLGANYGYTF
TGTGCCAGCTCACCCCCGGGTTTGGGGGCAAACTATGGCTACACCTTC
>TRBV6-5|NA|15|TRBJ2-6|NA
CASTTGSTGANVLTF
TGTGCCAGCACCACAGGCTCAACTGGGGCCAACGTCCTGACTTTC
>TRBV5-1|NA|15|TRBJ2-1|NA
CASSFNPGSYNEQFF
TGCGCCAGCAGCTTTAACCCGGGGTCCTACAATGAGCAGTTCTTC
>TRBV2|TRBD1|13|TRBJ1-1|few
CASHPDGQGAGVF
TGTGCCAGCCACCCCGACGGACAGGGGGCCGGGGTCTTT